A selection of T cell receptor beta chains follows, all from one sample in a study of blood T cell repertoires in COVID-19. The assay was immunoSEQ multiplex PCR, and TCRdb's table has in-frame clones only and misses some. The sample holds fewer than 500,000 clones, 87% seen once. Sequenced material: PBMCs or T cells enriched from blood (not recorded which). These receptors all come from a woman between 18 and 29 years old who had recovered from COVID-19. The conserved cysteine and the conserved F or W are not part of the CDR3 here.

CDR3 length	V gene	J gene	CDR3 protein
12	TRBV5-1	TRBJ1-2	ASSPSTGDYGYT
11	TRBV5-4	TRBJ2-3	ASSSIGGDTQY
12	TRBV10-3	TRBJ2-7	AITAGTEGDEQY
13	TRBV15	TRBJ2-1	ATSRLRREVDEQF
12	TRBV7-9	TRBJ1-2	ASSPGGGNYGYT
13	TRBV5-1	TRBJ1-3	ASSTTGASGNTIY
13	TRBV7-6	TRBJ2-2	ASSLYAGNTGELF
11	TRBV6-5	TRBJ1-1	ASNEGQGEGAF
14	TRBV28	TRBJ1-4	ASSFLGDSSNEKLF
13	TRBV19	TRBJ1-5	ASSPRQGSNQPQH
13	TRBV29-1	TRBJ1-2	SVEDWTGGNYGYT
16	TRBV27	TRBJ2-3	ASSLWSDRGLPTDTQY
14	TRBV15	TRBJ1-4	ATTGHYYAANEKLF
14	TRBV2	TRBJ1-2	ASSEERRDSNYGYT
12	TRBV2	TRBJ2-3	ASSEEPSTDTQY
14	TRBV23-1	TRBJ1-6	ASSHLRTGEDSPLH
13	TRBV7-9	TRBJ1-5	ASTRQGNSNQPQH
12	TRBV30	TRBJ2-2	AWTWTGGTGELF
9	TRBV29-1	TRBJ1-1	SAGRGIEAF